Listed here are 8 T cell receptor beta chains from one sample, sequenced in a study of T cell repertoires in cytomegalovirus infection. Their cognate antigens are unknown. TCRdb re-called the reads with MiXCR, one entry per CDR3 protein. The sample lists about half a million distinct CDR3 sequences, 25% to 35% occurring once. Source: cultured PBMCs, taken from culture after CMV antigen stimulation. The receptors originated from a human donor in good health (CMV status not recorded). Some clones in this sample may be carry-over from other donors' samples.

This clonotype was counted a single time. DNA for the CDR3: TGCGCCAGCAGCCAAACACGGGACTCCGTATACAATGAGCAGTTCTTC. It codes for CASSQTRDSVYNEQFF. The chain recombines TRBV4-3 with TRBJ2-1; a possible D gene is TRBD2 (6 bases). V was cut by 2 bases and J by 4 bases, with 15 bases left in between. Germline CDR1 LGHNA, CDR2 YSLEER. The length of the CDR3 is 16 residues.

Only a few counts were recorded for this clonotype. The J gene is TRBJ1-1, the V gene TRBV6-5; D remains ambiguous. This CDR3 contains 14 residues. Germline V gives CDR1 MNHEY, CDR2 SVGAGI. V was cut by 2 bases and J by 4 bases, with 11 bases left in between. The CDR3: CASSYRPLPTEAFF. As DNA, the CDR3 is TGTGCCAGCAGTTACAGGCCACTCCCCACTGAAGCTTTCTTT.

The chain has TRBV12-3 or TRBV12-4 and TRBJ2-1; perhaps TRBD2 as D (6 bases). Trimming pared 6 bases from V and 7 bases from J, leaving 13 bases between. The CDR3 extends over 13 amino acids. CDR3 region: CASRLREWNEQFF. CDR3 nucleotide sequence: TGTGCCAGCAGGCTCCGGGAGTGGAATGAGCAGTTCTTC.

The gene calls are TRBV10-3 and TRBJ2-5; 11 bases agree with TRBD2. V was clipped by 5 bases and J by 5 bases; unmatched bases: 7. This CDR3 region has 15 residues. Germline V gives CDR1 ENHRY, CDR2 SYGVKD. The CDR3 loop is CAISTLAGARETQYF. The CDR3 region has the DNA TGTGCCATCAGTACACTAGCGGGAGCTCGTGAGACCCAGTACTTC.

The sample holds a few counts of this clonotype. The chain uses TRBV7-8 and TRBJ1-5; D is perhaps TRBD1 (5 bases). V was trimmed by 4 bases and J by 2 bases, leaving 15 bases between them. Germline V gene lookup returns CDR1 SGHVS and CDR2 FQNEAQ. The CDR3 loop spans 16 amino acids. The CDR3 protein is CASSSKGVGGNQPQHF. The CDR3, as DNA: TGTGCCAGCAGCTCCAAAGGGGTTGGGGGCAATCAGCCCCAGCATTTT.

In this sample, this clonotype turned up a few times. The junction and the germline gene differ at one end; a read error may be behind it. The V gene is TRBV7-8, the J gene TRBJ2-1; 15 bases agree with TRBD2. The CDR3 length is 14 residues. Germline CDR1 SGHVS, CDR2 FQNEAQ. The CDR3 protein is CASSSGTGLAGGSF. The CDR3 nucleotides are TGTGCCAGCAGCTCCGGGACGGGACTAGCGGGAGGCTCCTTC. The entire variable domain, with the rest obtained from reference TRBV7-8 and TRBJ2-1, is as follows: GAGVSQSPRYKVAKRGQDVALRCDPISGHVSLFWYQQALGQGPEFLTYFQNEAQLDKSGLPSDRFFAERPEGSVSTLKIQRTQQEDSAVYLCASSSGTGLAGGSFGPGTRLTVL.

The gene calls are TRBV28 and TRBJ2-3; D remains ambiguous. The CDR3 consists of 17 residues. CDR1 is MDHEN and CDR2 is SYDVKM in the germline V gene. The V end was cut by 1 base, the J end by 4 bases, with 18 bases between. CDR3 sequence reads: CASSLSRLNQPPDTQYF. The CDR3 DNA sequence: TGTGCCAGCAGTTTATCCCGCCTCAATCAACCCCCAGATACGCAGTATTTT.

The CDR3 DNA is TGTGCCAGCAGCTCAGCCGTCGGGACAGGGGAGTTCTTC. This encodes CASSSAVGTGEFF. The gene calls are TRBV7-8 and TRBJ2-1, with 10 bases aligning to TRBD1. The CDR3 contains 13 residues. The germline V gene encodes CDR1 SGHVS and CDR2 FQNEAQ. The V gene end was trimmed by 4 bases and the J gene end by 14 bases; junction bases not matched to a gene: 8.